This entry features one TCR beta chain sequence. Its target is not known. The data stem from a study of a mutant IDH1 vaccine in newly diagnosed glioma. The wider study: Treated individuals were about 62% male and roughly 40% female, averaging about 41 years of age. Receipt of radiotherapy, temozolomide, or both preceded the study, and most received both. The study, taken as a whole, reports: With respect to changes in top peripheral T cell clonotypes, pseudoprogression seemed unrelated.

This CDR3 comprises 16 residues. V dropped 2 bases and J dropped 4 bases, with 15 bases sitting between them. Germline V gene data show CDR1 as MNHEY and CDR2 as SVGAGI. Time point noted: baseline, week 1 (first vaccination visit). Treatment defined: pre-vaccination baseline after standard-of-care therapy. Each of the donors came in with new WHO grade 3 or 4 astrocytomas that were IDH1-mutant and ATRX-lost. TCRdb's table, derived via immunoSEQ multiplex PCR, lists solely in-frame clones and lacks some. The sample has around 92,000 clones; about 87% are singletons. The chain combines TRBV6-5 with TRBJ2-1, with D possibly TRBD2 on 6 matching bases. The specimen was PBMCs, collected from a glioma patient treated with radiotherapy, temozolomide or both. The TCR comes from a woman aged 50 to 60 with glioma. CDR3 nucleotides: TGTGCCAGCAGTTACGCAGGCCAGCGGGCTTACAATGAGCAGTTCTTC. This codes for CASSYAGQRAYNEQFF.